This entry lists 32 T cell receptor beta chains sequenced from one sample in a study of blood T cell repertoires in COVID-19. Using immunoSEQ multiplex PCR, the repertoire was profiled, and TCRdb retains in-frame clones only, with some absent. The sample contains over 250,000 clones, over 75% of which appear only once. Sequencing was done on a sample of peripheral blood. These receptors originate from a woman between 45 and 60 years old with acute or convalescent COVID-19.

The V and J genes are TRBV5-1 and TRBJ2-1; 8 nucleotides agree with TRBD2. Trimming at V came to 5 bases and at J to 5 bases, leaving 12 bases not matched to a gene. The V gene's germline CDR1 is SGHRS and CDR2 YFSETQ. The CDR3 totals 16 residues. The CDR3 spells CASSLIPGLGDNEQFF. CDR3 in DNA: TGCGCCAGCAGTTTGATACCGGGACTAGGCGACAATGAGCAGTTCTTC.

J is TRBJ2-1 and V is TRBV5-4, with 7 bases aligning to TRBD2. The germline V gene encodes CDR1 SGHNT and CDR2 YYREEE (reference sequence). CDR3 length: 16 amino acids. Trimming removed 0 bases from V and 4 bases from J; junction bases left unmatched: 7. For the CDR3, the DNA is TGTGCCAGCAGCTTGGGAGGCGGGAGCGATTACAATGAGCAGTTCTTC. It encodes CASSLGGGSDYNEQFF. The full variable domain, completed using reference TRBV5-4 and TRBJ2-1, is ETGVTQSPTHLIKTRGQQVTLRCSSQSGHNTVSWYQQALGQGPQFIFQYYREEENGRGNFPPRFSGLQFPNYSSELNVNALELDDSALYLCASSLGGGSDYNEQFFGPGTRLTVL.

The rearrangement links TRBV7-2 to TRBJ2-1, with 9 nucleotides matching TRBD2. This CDR3 region has 15 residues. V was clipped by 3 bases and J by 5 bases; unmatched bases: 5. The V gene's germline CDR1 is SGHTA and CDR2 FQGNSA. For the CDR3, the DNA is TGTGCCAGCAGCTTTGCGGGAGGGCACGACAATGAGCAGTTCTTC. It encodes CASSFAGGHDNEQFF.

This chain links TRBV28 with TRBJ2-1; 8 bases line up with TRBD2. The CDR3 is made up of 15 amino acids. The trim removed 6 bases at V and 5 bases at J, leaving 9 bases unmatched. Germline V gene sequence: CDR1 MDHEN, CDR2 SYDVKM. This CDR3 is CASRHPGTSNNEQFF. In DNA form, the CDR3 reads TGTGCCAGCAGGCATCCCGGGACTAGTAACAATGAGCAGTTCTTC.

The gene calls are TRBV7-2 and TRBJ1-4, with 7 bases matching TRBD1. With 0 bases clipped from V and 5 bases from J, the junction kept 6 bases outside the gene matches. The CDR3 extends over 16 amino acids. Germline CDR1 SGHTA, CDR2 FQGNSA. The CDR3 coding sequence is TGTGCCAGCAGCTTAGCGCTGGTCAGGGGGAATGAAAAACTGTTTTTT. Translating it yields CASSLALVRGNEKLFF.

This rearrangement joins TRBV9 to TRBJ2-2, with 7 bases identical to TRBD2. V lost 2 bases to trimming and J lost 0 bases; unmatched junction nucleotides: 10. The CDR3 extends over 18 amino acids. Per the germline V gene, CDR1 is SGDLS and CDR2 is YYNGEE. CDR3 bases: TGTGCCAGCAGCGTGTCGCCTACCGGGACTACGAACACCGGGGAGCTGTTTTTT. Translation: CASSVSPTGTTNTGELFF.

The chain links TRBV6-6 to TRBJ1-1, with 11 positions matching TRBD1. Germline V gives CDR1 MNHNY, CDR2 SVGAGI (reference sequence). Germline trimming cut 10 bases from V and 2 bases from J; bases unmatched to any gene: 6. CDR3 length: 14 amino acids. CDR3 region: CAIEDRGLNTEAFF. The CDR3 coding sequence is TGTGCCATCGAGGACAGGGGGCTTAACACTGAAGCTTTCTTT.

The rearrangement joins TRBV27 to TRBJ2-1, with D perhaps matching TRBD2 (5 bases). The CDR3 has 12 amino acids. Deletions cut 0 bases from V and 9 bases from J, with 6 bases between. Germline CDR1 MNHEY, CDR2 SMNVEV (reference sequence). The CDR3 reads CASSLSSGEQFF. In DNA, the CDR3 is TGTGCCAGCAGTTTATCGAGCGGTGAGCAGTTCTTC.

The CDR3 DNA is TGTGCCTGGAGCCCCGGGGGGCGGGAGGCGGCGCAGTACTTC. Amino acid sequence: CAWSPGGREAAQYF. The chain uses TRBV30 and TRBJ2-7; 8 bases fit TRBD2. The J segment lost 9 bases and the V segment lost 3 bases, leaving 13 bases of the junction unmatched. Germline lookup yields CDR1 GTSNPN and CDR2 SVGIG (reference sequence). The CDR3 is made up of 14 amino acids. Full variable domain (missing parts from reference TRBV30 and TRBJ2-7): SQTIHQWPATLVQPVGSPLSLECTVEGTSNPNLYWYRQAAGRGLQLLFYSVGIGQISSEVPQNLSASRPQDRQFILSSKKLLLSDSGFYLCAWSPGGREAAQYFGPGTRLTVT.

V and J are TRBV2 and TRBJ1-1; 8 bases fit TRBD1. The trim removed 3 bases at V and 1 base at J, leaving 4 bases unmatched. The CDR3 covers 15 residues. Germline V CDR1 and CDR2: SNHLY, FYNNEI. The CDR3 region is CASSEGQAPNTEAFF. CDR3 bases: TGTGCCAGCAGTGAGGGACAGGCCCCGAACACTGAAGCTTTCTTT. The full variable domain, rest sourced from reference TRBV2 and TRBJ1-1, is EPEVTQTPSHQVTQMGQEVILRCVPISNHLYFYWYRQILGQKVEFLVSFYNNEISEKSEIFDDQFSVERPDGSNFTLKIRSTKLEDSAMYFCASSEGQAPNTEAFFGQGTRLTVV.

J is TRBJ1-6 and V is TRBV11-2, with 9 bases aligning to TRBD1. V trimming: 4 bases; J trimming: 7 bases; junction bases outside the gene matches: 14. Germline V CDR1 and CDR2: SGHAT, FQNNGV. The CDR3 spans 18 residues. CDR3 sequence: CASSSRAGQGIRNSPLHF. The CDR3 DNA reads as TGTGCCAGCAGCTCCCGCGCCGGACAGGGGATTAGAAATTCACCCCTCCACTTT.

The chain is built from TRBV19 and TRBJ2-3, with TRBD2 as a possible D gene (5 bases). This CDR3 contains 13 residues. Germline V lookup: CDR1 LNHDA, CDR2 SQIVND (reference sequence). Trimming took off 9 bases at V and 1 base at J, with 11 bases between the two ends. This chain's CDR3 is CASRLTRTDTQYF. The CDR3 DNA reads TGTGCCAGCAGACTAACCCGCACAGATACGCAGTATTTT.

Only one count was recorded for this clone. The genes are TRBV30 and TRBJ1-5; TRBD1 aligns across 8 bases. Germline CDR1 GTSNPN, CDR2 SVGIG (reference sequence). The CDR3 covers 13 residues. Unmatched junction bases numbered 5, after V lost 5 bases and J lost 5 bases. CDR3 coding DNA: TGTGCCTGGGATGACAGGGGTGATCAGCCCCAGCATTTT. Encoded protein: CAWDDRGDQPQHF.

This chain uses TRBV28 with TRBJ1-2; D ambiguous. Deletions cut 2 bases from V and 8 bases from J, with 6 bases between. Germline V lookup: CDR1 MDHEN, CDR2 SYDVKM. The CDR3 runs to 11 residues. This CDR3 is CASSLLSGYTF. CDR3 DNA: TGTGCCAGCAGTTTACTGTCGGGCTACACCTTC.

The chain couples TRBV7-2 to TRBJ2-3; 16 bases match TRBD2. The V gene's germline CDR1 is SGHTA and CDR2 FQGNSA. The ends lost 7 bases at V and 6 bases at J; junction bases unmatched: 7. The CDR3 sequence is 16 residues long. CDR3 coding DNA: TGTGCCAGCACGCCTTGGGGACTAGCGGGAGGGGATACGCAGTATTTT. Protein sequence: CASTPWGLAGGDTQYF. Complete variable domain (other parts from reference TRBV7-2 and TRBJ2-3): GAGVSQSPSNKVTEKGKDVELRCDPISGHTALYWYRQSLGQGLEFLIYFQGNSAPDKSGLPSDRFSAERTGGSVSTLTIQRTQQEDSAVYLCASTPWGLAGGDTQYFGPGTRLTVL.

This chain uses TRBV5-4 with TRBJ2-7, with 9 bases lining up with TRBD2. CDR1 SGHNT and CDR2 YYREEE come from the germline V gene (reference sequence). The J segment lost 0 bases and the V segment lost 2 bases, leaving 3 bases of the junction unmatched. The CDR3 extends over 15 amino acids. The DNA of the CDR3 is TGTGCCAGCAGCTTAGCGGGAGGAGGCTCCTACGAGCAGTACTTC. Protein: CASSLAGGGSYEQYF.

The chain employs TRBV29-1 and TRBJ2-7, with TRBD1 matching 9 bases. V dropped 6 bases and J dropped 2; count of bases not matched to a gene: 8. Germline V gives CDR1 SQVTM, CDR2 ANQGSEA. The CDR3 loop spans 14 amino acids. CDR3 nucleotide sequence: TGCAGCGTGAGACCCGGGACAGGGACCTACGAGCAGTACTTC. Translation gives CSVRPGTGTYEQYF.

This chain joins TRBV5-1 and TRBJ2-1, with 9 bases lining up with TRBD1. The germline V gene encodes CDR1 SGHRS and CDR2 YFSETQ. CDR3 length: 14 residues. The junction had 10 bases not matched to a gene; V was cut back by 4 bases and J by 11 bases. CDR3 loop: CASSILGQGQKQFF. As DNA, the CDR3 is TGCGCCAGCAGCATTCTAGGACAGGGGCAAAAGCAGTTCTTC.

The CDR3 spells CASSFDRGSNEKLFF. In DNA, the CDR3 is TGCGCCAGCAGCTTTGACAGGGGCTCTAATGAAAAACTGTTTTTT. The chain joins TRBV5-1 to TRBJ1-4; TRBD1 matches at 8 bases. V shed 2 bases and J 3 bases; nucleotides not matched to a gene: 3. Germline CDR1 is SGHRS and CDR2 is YFSETQ. The CDR3 sequence is 15 residues long.

The rearrangement joins TRBV10-3 to TRBJ1-5; 7 bases line up with TRBD1. The length of the CDR3 is 13 residues. Germline CDR1 and CDR2: ENHRY and SYGVKD. The J segment lost 5 bases and the V segment lost 6 bases, leaving 4 bases of the junction unmatched. This CDR3 is CAIRDRADQPQHF. CDR3 DNA sequence: TGTGCCATCAGAGACAGGGCAGATCAGCCCCAGCATTTT.

In this sample, this clone turned up once. The chain has TRBV5-1 and TRBJ2-7; 7 bases are shared with TRBD2. The junction had 4 bases not matched to a gene; V was cut back by 1 base and J by 6 bases. The CDR3 sequence is 13 residues long. The V gene's germline CDR1 is SGHRS and CDR2 YFSETQ. In DNA, the CDR3 is TGCGCCAGCAGCTTGATGGGAGGGTCCGAGCAGTACTTC. Amino acids: CASSLMGGSEQYF.

This chain links TRBV13 with TRBJ1-2; TRBD1 matches 9 bases. CDR1 is PRHDT and CDR2 is FYEKMQ in the germline V gene (reference sequence). Trimming cost V 4 bases and J 2 bases; bases outside gene matches: 5. This CDR3 region has 15 residues. CDR3 coding DNA: TGTGCCAGCAGCTACCCTGGGACAGGGAACTATGGCTACACCTTC. This gives the protein CASSYPGTGNYGYTF.

The rearrangement uses TRBV18 and TRBJ2-2, with 7 nucleotides matching TRBD1. The germline CDR1 and CDR2 sequences are KGHSH and LQKENI. This CDR3 is built from 15 residues. V gave up 3 bases and J gave up 6 bases; unmatched junction bases: 7. This CDR3 is CASSPAGTEAGELFF. As DNA, the CDR3 is TGTGCCAGCTCACCGGCCGGGACAGAGGCCGGGGAGCTGTTTTTT.

CDR3 DNA: TGTGCCAGCTCACCGGACAGACTGGGAGAGCAGTACTTC. Protein sequence: CASSPDRLGEQYF. The V and J genes are TRBV18 and TRBJ2-7; the D gene is possibly TRBD1 (6 bases). CDR3 size: 13 residues. Looked up from germline, CDR1 is KGHSH and CDR2 is LQKENI. With 3 bases removed from V and 7 bases from J, the gap between germline ends came to 13 bases.

The chain has TRBV4-3 and TRBJ1-2; weak D call: TRBD1 (6 bases). V was pared by 3 bases and J by 3 bases, with 14 bases between. Germline CDR1 reads LGHNA; CDR2 reads YSLEER. CDR3 length: 15 amino acids. In DNA form, the CDR3 reads TGCGCCAGCAGCCACGCAACAGGGACGGACTATGGCTACACCTTC. It is translated as CASSHATGTDYGYTF.

This clone has a single count. V gene TRBV19 combines with J gene TRBJ2-5; TRBD2 matches 11 bases. The CDR3 spans 15 residues. The germline V gene has CDR1 LNHDA and CDR2 SQIVND (reference sequence). The V and J ends lost 3 bases and 4 bases, in that order; junction bases with no gene match: 4. This CDR3 is CASSIGLAGGETQYF. The CDR3 coding sequence is TGTGCCAGTAGTATTGGCCTAGCGGGAGGAGAGACCCAGTACTTC.

The J gene is TRBJ1-5, the V gene TRBV3-1 (or the pseudogene TRBV3-2); no firm D call. Germline values: CDR1 LGHDT, CDR2 YNNKEL (reference sequence). The CDR3 has 15 amino acids. V was pared by 2 bases and J by 6 bases, with 14 bases between. CDR3 amino acids: CASSQTLANSQPQHF. In nucleotides, the CDR3 is TGTGCCAGCAGCCAAACTTTAGCGAATTCTCAGCCCCAGCATTTT.

The chain carries TRBV3-1 (or the pseudogene TRBV3-2) and TRBJ2-5; 9 positions match TRBD2. The CDR3 is made up of 15 amino acids. The germline gives CDR1 LGHDT, CDR2 YNNKEL (reference sequence). The V gene end was trimmed by 7 bases and the J gene end by 7 bases; junction bases not matched to a gene: 13. The CDR3 protein is CASTLVAGATGTQYF. The CDR3 region has the DNA TGTGCCAGCACCCTAGTAGCGGGAGCAACAGGGACCCAGTACTTC.

In regard to this clone: Other DNA sequences within the sample encode an identical CDR3. The rearrangement joins TRBV20-1 to TRBJ2-3, with no clear D. V was cut by 2 bases and J by 6 bases, with 6 bases left in between. Germline V CDR1 and CDR2: DFQATT, SNEGSKA (reference sequence). This CDR3 spans 11 amino acids. The CDR3: CSARLSDTQYF. In DNA, the CDR3 is TGCAGTGCTAGACTTTCTGATACGCAGTATTTT.

The rearrangement links TRBV27 to TRBJ2-3; 8 bases agree with TRBD1. J lost 4 bases, V lost 3 bases, and 6 bases had no gene match. This CDR3 has 15 residues. Germline CDR1 is MNHEY and CDR2 is SMNVEV (reference sequence). The CDR3 DNA sequence: TGTGCCAGCAGTTTTGACAGGGGTTTGCCAGATACGCAGTATTTT. The encoded protein is CASSFDRGLPDTQYF.

About this clone itself: Distinct nucleotide sequences in the sample also encode this CDR3. The V and J genes are TRBV28 and TRBJ1-2; D remains unclear. The V gene's germline CDR1 is MDHEN and CDR2 SYDVKM. CDR3 size: 14 residues. V was shortened by 2 bases and J by 1 base, with 8 bases between the two germline ends. CDR3 coding DNA: TGTGCCAGCAGTTTAAGTGGGAGTAACTATGGCTACACCTTC. Amino acid sequence: CASSLSGSNYGYTF.

The chain has TRBV6-5 and TRBJ1-5; D gene ambiguous. The V gene's germline CDR1 is MNHEY and CDR2 SVGAGI. This CDR3 region has 14 residues. The V gene lost 6 bases and the J gene lost 5 bases, with 14 bases spanning the gap. CDR3 in DNA: TGTGCCAGCAGCCCGGTCTCGTTTGATCAGCCCCAGCATTTT. Its protein is CASSPVSFDQPQHF.